Listed here are 19 T cell receptor beta chains from one sample, sequenced in a study of T cell responses to AZD1222 COVID-19 vaccine. The repertoire was sequenced with immunoSEQ multiplex PCR; TCRdb's copy has only in-frame clones and lacks some. The sample holds fewer than 200,000 clones, approximately 86% seen once. The sample was peripheral blood, taken on day 0 of AZD1222 vaccination. These receptors came from an adult in good health.

The rearrangement joins TRBV6-5 to TRBJ2-7; 11 bases map to TRBD2. CDR3 length equals 14 residues. J gave up 3 bases and V 5 bases, and 3 bases lay outside the gene matches. Looked up from germline, CDR1 is MNHEY and CDR2 is SVGAGI. The CDR3 here is CASSLGTSGYEQYF. The CDR3 nucleotides read TGTGCCAGCAGTCTCGGGACTAGCGGCTACGAGCAGTACTTC.

This clone showed up just once. The V and J genes are TRBV10-1 and TRBJ1-6; no firm D call. The CDR3 is made up of 13 amino acids. Germline lookup yields CDR1 WNHNN and CDR2 SYGVQD (reference sequence). Between the trimmed V and J ends, which lost 3 bases and 7 bases, there was a span of 7 bases. The DNA for the CDR3 is TGCGCCAGCAGTGATCTTGAGAATTCACCCCTCCACTTT. Translated: CASSDLENSPLHF.

This chain uses TRBV28 with TRBJ2-7; the D call may be TRBD1 or TRBD2 (5 bases each). This CDR3 has 14 amino acids. The germline CDR1 and CDR2 sequences are MDHEN and SYDVKM. The V gene lost 5 bases and the J gene lost 3 bases, with 14 bases spanning the gap. The CDR3 here is CASSLEGSGYEQYF. Here the CDR3 DNA reads TGTGCCAGCAGTCTAGAGGGGAGTGGCTACGAGCAGTACTTC.

The gene calls are TRBV6-1 and TRBJ1-6, with TRBD1 as a possible D gene (6 bases). The V end lost 3 bases, the J end lost 13 bases, and 13 bases lay between the germline ends. From germline, CDR1 is MNHNS and CDR2 SASEGT. CDR3 length equals 13 residues. CDR3 bases: TGTGCCAGCAGTGACCAGGGGAAGGATCCCCTCCACTTT. Protein: CASSDQGKDPLHF.

J is TRBJ1-6 and V is TRBV19, with 10 positions matching TRBD1. The germline CDR1 and CDR2 sequences are LNHDA and SQIVND (reference sequence). The CDR3 length is 14 residues. The V and J ends lost 6 bases and 7 bases, in that order; junction bases with no gene match: 3. The CDR3 spells CASRRQGANSPLHF. The CDR3 nucleotides read TGTGCCAGTAGGCGACAGGGGGCGAATTCACCCCTCCACTTT.

The rearrangement uses TRBV6-5 and TRBJ1-4; D call uncertain. Per the germline V gene, CDR1 is MNHEY and CDR2 is SVGAGI. V lost 4 bases and J lost 0, with 6 bases in between. The CDR3 consists of 14 residues. The CDR3 here is CASSWTATNEKLFF. CDR3 DNA: TGTGCCAGCAGTTGGACCGCAACTAATGAAAAACTGTTTTTT.

The rearrangement joins TRBV5-1 to TRBJ1-2, with 8 bases identical to TRBD1. The J segment lost 6 bases and the V segment lost 0 bases, leaving 10 bases of the junction unmatched. Germline V gives CDR1 SGHRS, CDR2 YFSETQ. CDR3 length: 16 residues. The CDR3 nucleotides are TGCGCCAGCAGCTTGGCCGCGAGACAGGGGAGTAATGGCTACACCTTC. It translates to CASSLAARQGSNGYTF. The variable domain in full, completed from reference TRBV5-1 and TRBJ1-2, reads KAGVTQTPRYLIKTRGQQVTLSCSPISGHRSVSWYQQTPGQGLQFLFEYFSETQRNKGNFPGRFSGRQFSNSRSEMNVSTLELGDSALYLCASSLAARQGSNGYTFGSGTRLTVV.

This chain connects TRBV5-1 to TRBJ1-1; perhaps TRBD1 as D (6 bases). CDR1 SGHRS and CDR2 YFSETQ come from the germline V gene. Trimming cost V 3 bases and J 7 bases, with 13 bases left between them. There are 13 residues in the CDR3. CDR3 in DNA: TGCGCCAGCAGCTGGGGGCCGCTGGGTGAAGCTTTCTTT. Translation gives CASSWGPLGEAFF.

V usage is TRBV3-1 (or the pseudogene TRBV3-2) and J usage is TRBJ2-5, with D perhaps TRBD1 or TRBD2 (5 bases each). Germline CDR1 is LGHDT and CDR2 is YNNKEL (reference sequence). CDR3 length: 14 residues. V shed 0 bases and J shed 7 bases, with 12 bases lying between them. As DNA, the CDR3 is TGTGCCAGCAGCCAAGATTTGGGGGAGTGGACCCAGTACTTC. Its protein product is CASSQDLGEWTQYF.

V gene TRBV18 combines with J gene TRBJ1-1, with 7 bases matching TRBD1. This CDR3 spans 13 amino acids. Germline trimming cut 3 bases from V and 5 bases from J; bases unmatched to any gene: 3. Germline assignment: CDR1 KGHSH and CDR2 LQKENI. CDR3 in amino acids: CASSPDRSTEAFF. DNA of the CDR3: TGTGCCAGCTCACCGGACAGGTCGACTGAAGCTTTCTTT.

This clone was recorded once. The gene calls are TRBV6-5 and TRBJ2-7; TRBD2 matches 8 bases. The CDR3 is 14 residues long. The J segment lost 2 bases and the V segment lost 6 bases, leaving 6 bases of the junction unmatched. Germline CDR1 and CDR2: MNHEY and SVGAGI. The CDR3 loop is CASSGLAATYEQYF. The CDR3 nucleotides read TGTGCCAGCAGCGGACTAGCTGCAACCTACGAGCAGTACTTC.

This clone was counted a single time. V usage is TRBV4-1 and J usage is TRBJ2-1, with D possibly being TRBD1 (5 bases). V shed 10 bases and J shed 3 bases, with 7 bases lying between them. The CDR3 consists of 11 residues. Germline V lookup: CDR1 MGHRA, CDR2 YSYEKL. CDR3 nucleotide sequence: TGCGCCACCAGGGACTACAATGAGCAGTTCTTC. The encoded protein is CATRDYNEQFF.

This clone appeared a single time. This chain joins TRBV12-5 and TRBJ2-3; 9 nucleotides line up with TRBD2. This CDR3 spans 15 amino acids. After removal of 0 bases from V and 5 bases from J, the junction contained 3 bases not matched to a gene. Germline V gene sequence: CDR1 LGHNT, CDR2 FRNRAP. The CDR3 nucleotides are TGTGCTAGTGGTTTGGTGGGACTAGCTAAAGATACGCAGTATTTT. As protein: CASGLVGLAKDTQYF.

V is TRBV5-4 and J is TRBJ2-1; 7 bases map to TRBD1. CDR3 size: 14 residues. Looked up from germline, CDR1 is SGHNT and CDR2 is YYREEE (reference sequence). Germline trimming cut 3 bases from V and 1 base from J; bases unmatched to any gene: 1. In DNA form, the CDR3 reads TGTGCCAGCAGCTCGACAGGGTCCTACAATGAGCAGTTCTTC. Its translation: CASSSTGSYNEQFF.

The chain has TRBV23-1 and TRBJ2-4, with D unresolved. TRBV23-1 is classed as an ORF, of uncertain function. V was cut by 0 bases and J by 2 bases, with 8 bases left in between. The CDR3 sequence is 15 residues long. CDR3 sequence reads: CASSQSVGSKNIQYF. In nucleotides, the CDR3 is TGCGCCAGCAGTCAATCGGTAGGGTCCAAAAACATTCAGTACTTC.

The genes are TRBV2 and TRBJ2-7; D is possibly TRBD1 (6 bases). V was shortened by 4 bases and J by 5 bases, with 15 bases between the two germline ends. This CDR3 comprises 14 residues. Germline V gene sequence: CDR1 SNHLY, CDR2 FYNNEI. This CDR3 reads CASSADSRVDEQYF. In DNA form, the CDR3 reads TGTGCCAGCAGTGCGGACAGCCGCGTGGACGAGCAGTACTTC.

V gene TRBV27 combines with J gene TRBJ1-5; perhaps TRBD1 as D (5 bases). Germline V gene sequence: CDR1 MNHEY, CDR2 SMNVEV (reference sequence). The CDR3 loop spans 15 amino acids. Trimming took off 3 bases at V and 4 bases at J, with 13 bases between the two ends. CDR3 in amino acids: CASSFSRVENQPQHF. For the CDR3, the DNA is TGTGCCAGCAGTTTCAGCAGGGTTGAAAATCAGCCCCAGCATTTT.

The V and J genes are TRBV5-1 and TRBJ2-2, with D unclear. The CDR3 sequence is 14 residues long. V lost 3 bases to trimming and J lost 2 bases, with 8 bases between them. The germline V gene encodes CDR1 SGHRS and CDR2 YFSETQ. CDR3 sequence reads: CASSSRPNTGELFF. CDR3 coding DNA: TGCGCCAGCAGCTCCCGTCCTAACACCGGGGAGCTGTTTTTT.

The V gene is TRBV5-6, the J gene TRBJ2-3, with a tentative D call TRBD2 (6 bases). CDR1 and CDR2 (germline): SGHDT, YYEEEE. V was clipped by 7 bases and J by 6 bases, with 15 bases between them. CDR3 length: 13 residues. The CDR3 nucleotides read TGTGCCAGCTCTCTCGACGGGGGTGATACGCAGTATTTT. This translates into CASSLDGGDTQYF. Based on the CDR3 plus reference TRBV5-6 and TRBJ2-3, the full variable domain is DAGVTQSPTHLIKTRGQQVTLRCSPKSGHDTVSWYQQALGQGPQFIFQYYEEEERQRGNFPDRFSGHQFPNYSSELNVNALLLGDSALYLCASSLDGGDTQYFGPGTRLTVL.